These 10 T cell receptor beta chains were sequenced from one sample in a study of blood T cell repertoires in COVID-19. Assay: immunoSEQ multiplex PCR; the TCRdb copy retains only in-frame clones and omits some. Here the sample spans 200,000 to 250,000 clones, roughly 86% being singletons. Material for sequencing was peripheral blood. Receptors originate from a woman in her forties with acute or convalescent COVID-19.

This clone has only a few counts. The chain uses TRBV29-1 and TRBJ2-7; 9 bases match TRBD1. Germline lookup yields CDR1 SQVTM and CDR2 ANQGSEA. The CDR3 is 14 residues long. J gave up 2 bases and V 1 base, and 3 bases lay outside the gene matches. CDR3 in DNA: TGCAGCGTTGAAGCCGGGACAGGGACCTACGAGCAGTACTTC. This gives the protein CSVEAGTGTYEQYF.

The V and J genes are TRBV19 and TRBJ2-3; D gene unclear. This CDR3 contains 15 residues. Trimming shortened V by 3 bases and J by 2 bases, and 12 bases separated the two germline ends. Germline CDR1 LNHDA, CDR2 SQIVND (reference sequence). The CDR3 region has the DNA TGTGCCAGTAGTATGAGTAACAGTTTCACAGATACGCAGTATTTT. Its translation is CASSMSNSFTDTQYF.

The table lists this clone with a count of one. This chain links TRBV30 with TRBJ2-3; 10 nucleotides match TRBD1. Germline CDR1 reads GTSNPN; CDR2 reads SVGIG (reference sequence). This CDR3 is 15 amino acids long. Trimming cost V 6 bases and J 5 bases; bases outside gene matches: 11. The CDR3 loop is CACSVRDRGRDTQYF. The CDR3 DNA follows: TGTGCCTGCTCCGTCCGGGACAGGGGAAGAGATACGCAGTATTTT. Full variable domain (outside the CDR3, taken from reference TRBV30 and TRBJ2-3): SQTIHQWPATLVQPVGSPLSLECTVEGTSNPNLYWYRQAAGRGLQLLFYSVGIGQISSEVPQNLSASRPQDRQFILSSKKLLLSDSGFYLCACSVRDRGRDTQYFGPGTRLTVL.

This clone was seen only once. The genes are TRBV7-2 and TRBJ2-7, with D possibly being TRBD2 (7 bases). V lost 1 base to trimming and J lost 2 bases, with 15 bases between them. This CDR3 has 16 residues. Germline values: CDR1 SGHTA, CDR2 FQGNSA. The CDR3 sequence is CASSLESAGAPYEQYF. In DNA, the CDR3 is TGTGCCAGCAGCTTAGAATCGGCGGGGGCCCCCTACGAGCAGTACTTC.

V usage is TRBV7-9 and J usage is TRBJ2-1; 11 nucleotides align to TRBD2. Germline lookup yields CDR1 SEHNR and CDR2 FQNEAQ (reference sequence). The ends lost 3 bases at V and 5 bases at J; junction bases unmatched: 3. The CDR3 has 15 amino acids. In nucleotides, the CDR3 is TGTGCCAGCAGCTTTGTACTAGCGGGGGACAATGAGCAGTTCTTC. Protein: CASSFVLAGDNEQFF.

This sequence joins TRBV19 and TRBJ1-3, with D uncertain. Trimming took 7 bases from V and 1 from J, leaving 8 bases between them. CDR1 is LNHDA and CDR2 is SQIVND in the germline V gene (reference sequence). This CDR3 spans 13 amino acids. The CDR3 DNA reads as TGTGCCAGTAATGAGAAATCTGGAAACACCATATATTTT. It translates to CASNEKSGNTIYF.

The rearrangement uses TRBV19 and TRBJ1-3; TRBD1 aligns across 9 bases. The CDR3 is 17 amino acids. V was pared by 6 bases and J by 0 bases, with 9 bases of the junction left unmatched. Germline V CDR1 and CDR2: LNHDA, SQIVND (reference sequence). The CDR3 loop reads CASSISGTGSSGNTIYF. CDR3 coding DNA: TGTGCCAGTAGCATATCCGGGACAGGGAGCTCTGGAAACACCATATATTTT.

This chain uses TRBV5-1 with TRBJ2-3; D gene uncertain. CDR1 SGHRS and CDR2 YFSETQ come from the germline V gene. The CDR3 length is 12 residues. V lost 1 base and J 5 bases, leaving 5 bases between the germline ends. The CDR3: CASSLSVDTQYF. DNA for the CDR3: TGCGCCAGCAGCTTGTCTGTAGATACGCAGTATTTT.

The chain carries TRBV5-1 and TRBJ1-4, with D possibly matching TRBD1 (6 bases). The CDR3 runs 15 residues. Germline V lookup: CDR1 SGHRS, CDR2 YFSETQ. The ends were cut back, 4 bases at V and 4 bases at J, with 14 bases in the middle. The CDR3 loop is CASSETGLLNEKLFF. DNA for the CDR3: TGCGCCAGCAGCGAAACAGGGTTACTTAATGAAAAACTGTTTTTT.

CDR3 bases: TGTGCCAGCACCGACCGGGAGCTTGTCCCCTACAATGAGCAGTTCTTC. Its protein is CASTDRELVPYNEQFF. This chain uses TRBV2 with TRBJ2-1, with D tentatively TRBD2 (6 bases). This CDR3 contains 16 residues. The germline V gene encodes CDR1 SNHLY and CDR2 FYNNEI. V lost 7 bases, J lost 2 bases, and 18 bases lay in between.